Listed here is a single TCR beta chain. Produced via immunoSEQ multiplex PCR; TCRdb's table is partial and in-frame only. This table holds 120,000 or so clones, 65% to 85% found once. V lost 6 bases to trimming and J lost 4 bases, with 13 bases between them. CDR1 SEHNR and CDR2 FQNEAQ come from the germline V gene (reference sequence). CDR3 length equals 14 residues. These data originate in a study of blood T cell repertoires in COVID-19. Background on the study: Some COVID-19 samples were acute and others convalescent; all came from the United States, Italy and Spain. T cells, B-cell-depleted T cells, or PBMCs supplied cDNA or gDNA.

The chain links TRBV7-9 to TRBJ1-5; unclear D gene. The receptor was isolated from a man older than 75 with active or convalescent COVID-19. The sequenced sample was peripheral blood. CDR3 sequence: CASSLAVDNQPQHF. The CDR3 nucleotides read TGTGCCAGCAGTCTTGCGGTTGATAATCAGCCCCAGCATTTT.